This TCR beta chain was captured by sequencing in a study of shared clonotypes between healthy human individuals. There are 15 residues in the CDR3. The V segment lost 0 bases and the J segment 3 bases; nucleotides outside the gene matches: 4. Per germline, CDR1 SGHKS and CDR2 YYEKEE (reference sequence). Only Caucasian adults living in Nashville, Tennessee served as donors. What was sequenced on ten immunoSEQ deep assay plates was unsorted PBMC DNA. Assay used: immunoSEQ multiplex PCR; TCRdb lists only in-frame clones, some missing. The data hold fewer than 550,000 clones, with about 80% observed a single time.

Material: PBMCs. This chain uses TRBV5-5 with TRBJ2-7, with TRBD1 identical over 9 bases. The TCR sequence derives from a woman aged 40-49 years in good health. Some clones in this sample may be carry-over from other donors' samples. Written as DNA, the CDR3 is TGTGCCAGCAGCTTGGACGGGACAGGGCTCTACGAGCAGTACTTC. Its translation is CASSLDGTGLYEQYF.